This is a list of T cell receptor beta chains from one sample in a study of blood T cell repertoires in COVID-19. Clones were read by immunoSEQ multiplex PCR, and TCRdb kept only the in-frame ones, dropping some. This sample carries some 260,000 clones, around 84% of them seen once, and the ten largest clones take under 4.5%. Specimen: PBMCs or T cells enriched from blood (not recorded which). The receptor set was obtained from a man aged 25-45 years with acute COVID-19. The CDR3 runs from the conserved cysteine through the conserved F or W. Fields, in order: J gene, clone size, D gene, V gene, CDR3 protein, CDR3 DNA. D genes are given only for firm matches. Size is omitted from some rows. Given values are once, few, many or a class for expanded clones.

j_call: TRBJ2-2; clone_size: -; d_call: TRBD2; v_call: TRBV4-3; cdr3_aa: CASRRDGTSGRANTGELFF; cdr3_nt: TGCGCCAGCAGGCGAGATGGGACTAGCGGGAGGGCGAACACCGGGGAGCTGTTTTTT
j_call: TRBJ1-5; clone_size: -; d_call: -; v_call: TRBV6-5; cdr3_aa: CASRTTGDSNQPQHF; cdr3_nt: TGTGCCAGCAGGACCACAGGTGACAGCAATCAGCCCCAGCATTTT
j_call: TRBJ2-3; clone_size: -; d_call: TRBD1; v_call: TRBV9; cdr3_aa: CASSVDHGTVHTDTQYF; cdr3_nt: TGTGCCAGCAGCGTAGACCACGGGACAGTACACACAGATACGCAGTATTTT
j_call: TRBJ1-1; clone_size: -; d_call: -; v_call: TRBV7-9; cdr3_aa: CASSFDQDTEAFF; cdr3_nt: TGTGCCAGCAGCTTTGATCAGGACACTGAAGCTTTCTTT
j_call: TRBJ1-1; clone_size: once; d_call: -; v_call: TRBV5-6; cdr3_aa: CASSLGSVRTTAFF; cdr3_nt: TGTGCCAGCAGCTTGGGTAGCGTCAGGACGACGGCTTTCTTT
j_call: TRBJ1-1; clone_size: -; d_call: TRBD1; v_call: TRBV6-2/TRBV6-3; cdr3_aa: CASSYSIGDSRNTEAFF; cdr3_nt: TGTGCCAGCAGTTACTCGATCGGGGACAGCAGGAACACTGAAGCTTTCTTT
j_call: TRBJ2-1; clone_size: -; d_call: -; v_call: TRBV27; cdr3_aa: CASSLRGNEQFF; cdr3_nt: TGTGCCAGCAGTTTACGGGGCAATGAGCAGTTCTTC
j_call: TRBJ1-1; clone_size: -; d_call: TRBD1; v_call: TRBV30; cdr3_aa: CAWSVGQGSTEAFF; cdr3_nt: TGTGCCTGGAGTGTGGGACAGGGGAGCACTGAAGCTTTCTTT
j_call: TRBJ1-4; clone_size: few; d_call: TRBD1; v_call: TRBV6-2/TRBV6-3; cdr3_aa: CASNYRDRGEKLFF; cdr3_nt: TGTGCCAGCAATTACCGGGACAGGGGTGAAAAACTGTTTTTT
j_call: TRBJ1-4; clone_size: many; d_call: -; v_call: TRBV18; cdr3_aa: CASSPTRGREKLFF; cdr3_nt: TGTGCCAGCTCACCCACCAGGGGTCGGGAAAAACTGTTTTTT
j_call: TRBJ2-1; clone_size: -; d_call: TRBD1; v_call: TRBV6-5; cdr3_aa: CAIGQGYNEQFF; cdr3_nt: TGTGCCATCGGACAGGGGTACAATGAGCAGTTCTTC
j_call: TRBJ1-4; clone_size: -; d_call: TRBD1; v_call: TRBV3-1/TRBV3-2; cdr3_aa: CASSFDVYRDRGSNNEKLFF; cdr3_nt: TGTGCCAGCAGCTTCGATGTTTACCGGGACAGGGGGAGTAATAATGAAAAACTGTTTTTT